Below, 18 T cell receptor beta chains from the same sample are listed, as sequenced in a study of shared clonotypes between healthy human individuals. This table comes from immunoSEQ multiplex PCR, and its TCRdb copy is limited to in-frame clones, with some not included. The data contain some 2,500,000 clones, over 85% of them singletons. The specimen was naive CD4+ T cells from PBMCs. Subset given: CD45RA+ positively selected. The source of these receptors is a man between 18 and 29 years old in good health. Some clones in this sample may be carry-over from other donors' samples.

This chain uses TRBV5-4 with TRBJ2-3, with D possibly TRBD2 on 5 matching bases. Germline CDR1 and CDR2: SGHNT and YYREEE (reference sequence). V was shortened by 4 bases and J by 6 bases, with 18 bases between the two germline ends. The CDR3 totals 15 residues. CDR3 region: CASSPPGSLGDTQYF. CDR3 DNA: TGTGCCAGCAGCCCTCCGGGGTCCCTGGGGGATACGCAGTATTTT.

The rearrangement joins TRBV28 to TRBJ2-7, with D perhaps TRBD1 or TRBD2 (5 bases each). From germline, CDR1 is MDHEN and CDR2 SYDVKM. The V and J ends lost 5 bases and 1 base respectively, with 18 bases between them. The CDR3 is made up of 16 amino acids. The CDR3 nucleotides are TGTGCCAGCAGTCATTTTCTGGGACCGGGTTCCTACGAGCAGTACTTC. Translating gives CASSHFLGPGSYEQYF. Based on the CDR3 plus reference TRBV28 and TRBJ2-7, the full variable domain is DVKVTQSSRYLVKRTGEKVFLECVQDMDHENMFWYRQDPGLGLRLIYFSYDVKMKEKGDIPEGYSVSREKKERFSLILESASTNQTSMYLCASSHFLGPGSYEQYFGPGTRLTVT.

This sequence joins TRBV28 and TRBJ2-7; 7 bases are shared with TRBD2. With V trimmed by 5 bases and J by 3 bases, 34 bases remained unmatched. Germline-derived CDR1 and CDR2 are MDHEN and SYDVKM. There are 23 residues in the CDR3. The CDR3 DNA is TGTGCCAGCAGTCAAAGTCCCTTCCTACGATTGGGGGAGGGCACAACTACGAACTACGAGCAGTACTTC. Amino acids: CASSQSPFLRLGEGTTTNYEQYF.

On this clone itself: This CDR3 is also generated by other DNA sequences in the sample. This chain links TRBV5-1 with TRBJ2-5; D not certain. This CDR3 region has 14 residues. Germline values: CDR1 SGHRS, CDR2 YFSETQ. V was cut by 0 bases and J by 1 base, with 7 bases left in between. CDR3 DNA: TGCGCCAGCAGCTTGGAAGGCCCCCAAGAGACCCAGTACTTC. It specifies CASSLEGPQETQYF.

J is TRBJ2-7 and V is TRBV11-2; 10 nucleotides align to TRBD2. The length of the CDR3 is 14 residues. V was clipped by 5 bases and J by 4 bases; unmatched bases: 5. Germline V gene sequence: CDR1 SGHAT, CDR2 FQNNGV. Here the CDR3 reads CASSVEAGGYEQYF. CDR3 nucleotides: TGTGCCAGCAGCGTGGAAGCGGGAGGGTACGAGCAGTACTTC.

The CDR3 is CASSQYRDSWEKLFF. Here the CDR3 DNA reads TGTGCCAGCAGCCAGTACAGGGACAGTTGGGAAAAACTGTTTTTT. V is TRBV7-9 and J is TRBJ1-4; 7 bases are a match to TRBD1. Germline V lookup: CDR1 SEHNR, CDR2 FQNEAQ (reference sequence). The CDR3 is made up of 15 amino acids. V lost 5 bases, J lost 8 bases, and 11 bases stayed unmatched.

The V and J genes are TRBV10-3 and TRBJ1-2, with a possible D match to TRBD1 (6 bases). Germline assignment: CDR1 ENHRY and CDR2 SYGVKD. The CDR3 contains 15 residues. Trimming stripped 0 bases from V and 7 bases from J, with 15 bases between. The CDR3 DNA is TGTGCCATCAGTGAGTCGGCCGGGGGCGCCTTTGGCTACACCTTC. Protein sequence: CAISESAGGAFGYTF.

Note on this clone: This same CDR3 is encoded by further DNA sequences in the sample. The chain carries TRBV5-1 and TRBJ2-1; no definite D call. The germline gives CDR1 SGHRS, CDR2 YFSETQ. The V end lost 0 bases, the J end lost 0 bases, and 7 bases lay between the germline ends. The length of the CDR3 is 15 residues. The CDR3 sequence is CASSLVSSSYNEQFF. CDR3 bases: TGCGCCAGCAGCTTGGTTTCGAGCTCCTACAATGAGCAGTTCTTC.

The V call is TRBV5-1, the J call TRBJ2-3; 7 bases line up with TRBD1. The ends lost 2 bases at V and 6 bases at J; junction bases unmatched: 12. Per germline, CDR1 SGHRS and CDR2 YFSETQ. The CDR3 is 16 amino acids. The CDR3 here is CASSFNRGQEMDTQYF. Written as DNA, the CDR3 is TGCGCCAGCAGCTTCAACAGGGGCCAGGAGATGGATACGCAGTATTTT.

This sequence joins TRBV9 and TRBJ2-7; 7 positions agree with TRBD2. The trim removed 3 bases at V and 1 base at J, leaving 10 bases unmatched. Per germline, CDR1 SGDLS and CDR2 YYNGEE. The CDR3 is 16 residues long. CDR3 loop: CASSATQLAKSYEQYF. The DNA of the CDR3 is TGTGCCAGCAGCGCAACCCAACTAGCGAAATCCTACGAGCAGTACTTC.

The chain employs TRBV29-1 and TRBJ2-3, with 9 bases identical to TRBD2. The trim removed 4 bases at V and 4 bases at J, leaving 6 bases unmatched. Looked up from germline, CDR1 is SQVTM and CDR2 is ANQGSEA. The CDR3 has 14 residues. CDR3 sequence: CSVGRSSGADTQYF. CDR3 DNA sequence: TGCAGCGTTGGAAGGTCTAGCGGGGCAGATACGCAGTATTTT.

The chain uses TRBV9 and TRBJ2-5, with a possible D match to TRBD2 (5 bases). The CDR3 sequence is 14 residues long. Per germline, CDR1 SGDLS and CDR2 YYNGEE. V was clipped by 6 bases and J by 3 bases, with 15 bases between them. CDR3 coding DNA: TGTGCCAGCACCCCCAGAGCGAGGGAAGAGACCCAGTACTTC. Its translation: CASTPRAREETQYF.

Comment on this clone: This sample includes further DNA sequences coding for the same CDR3. The V call is TRBV28, the J call TRBJ1-2; D ambiguous. CDR1 and CDR2 from the germline V gene are MDHEN and SYDVKM. There are 12 residues in the CDR3. Between the trimmed V and J ends, which lost 3 bases and 7 bases, there was a span of 9 bases. Written as DNA, the CDR3 is TGTGCCAGCAGTTTGCCGGGTCTTGGCTACACCTTC. This gives the protein CASSLPGLGYTF.

This clone has a single count. The rearrangement links TRBV6-1 to TRBJ2-4; 7 bases agree with TRBD2. Germline assignment: CDR1 MNHNS and CDR2 SASEGT. The CDR3 spans 15 residues. Losses at the gene ends were 4 bases for V and 0 bases for J; bases not matched to a gene: 3. The CDR3 region is CASSGGGLAKNIQYF. The DNA of the CDR3 is TGTGCCAGCAGTGGGGGGGGACTAGCCAAAAACATTCAGTACTTC.

J is TRBJ2-7 and V is TRBV28, with 8 nucleotides matching TRBD2. The CDR3 has 16 residues. Germline values: CDR1 MDHEN, CDR2 SYDVKM. The junction had 13 bases not matched to a gene; V was cut back by 4 bases and J by 5 bases. The CDR3 here is CASSSPGLGVRNEQYF. The DNA of the CDR3 is TGTGCCAGCAGTTCCCCGGGACTAGGGGTTCGCAACGAGCAGTACTTC.

The genes are TRBV6-5 and TRBJ1-2; D perhaps matches TRBD1 (6 bases). CDR3 size: 13 residues. From germline, CDR1 is MNHEY and CDR2 SVGAGI. V was shortened by 7 bases and J by 2 bases, with 11 bases between the two germline ends. The CDR3, as DNA: TGTGCCAGCACCCACAGGGAGAACTATGGCTACACCTTC. This sequence encodes CASTHRENYGYTF.

The V gene is TRBV6-5, the J gene TRBJ1-1; D is perhaps TRBD1 (5 bases). Trimming shortened V by 6 bases and J by 1 base, and 9 bases separated the two germline ends. From germline, CDR1 is MNHEY and CDR2 SVGAGI. CDR3 size: 13 residues. CDR3 loop: CASRPDRNTEAFF. In nucleotides, the CDR3 is TGTGCCAGCAGGCCTGACAGGAACACTGAAGCTTTCTTT.

The chain employs TRBV5-1 and TRBJ2-7; 12 bases align to TRBD2. Germline V gives CDR1 SGHRS, CDR2 YFSETQ. With 4 bases clipped from V and 5 bases from J, the junction kept 19 bases outside the gene matches. The CDR3 consists of 19 residues. This chain's CDR3 is CASSPLPTSGSSDSNEQYF. The CDR3 DNA reads as TGCGCCAGCAGCCCACTCCCGACTAGCGGGAGCTCCGATAGTAACGAGCAGTACTTC.